This entry features one TCR beta chain sequence. It was with a sample-barcoded 5' primer and a J-beta primer mix that a second PCR of roughly 6 to 12 cycles was run. TCRdb used MiXCR to reprocess the 5' RACE reads, holding one entry per CDR3 protein. The sample shows over 750,000 distinct CDR3 sequences, 20% to 30% of them seen only once. CDR3 length: 15 amino acids. The V and J ends lost 6 bases and 0 bases, in that order; junction bases with no gene match: 6. The sample is drawn from a study of blood T cells in healthy people across ages. The sample was also linked to a second study, of T cells of mothers and their children.

This TCR came from a boy aged 5 to 17 in good health. This chain uses TRBV12-3 or TRBV12-4 with TRBJ1-1; TRBD1 agrees at 8 bases. Sequencing was performed on blood. In nucleotides, the CDR3 is TGTGCCAGCAGCTCGGACAGGGTGATGAACACTGAAGCTTTCTTT. This gives the protein CASSSDRVMNTEAFF.